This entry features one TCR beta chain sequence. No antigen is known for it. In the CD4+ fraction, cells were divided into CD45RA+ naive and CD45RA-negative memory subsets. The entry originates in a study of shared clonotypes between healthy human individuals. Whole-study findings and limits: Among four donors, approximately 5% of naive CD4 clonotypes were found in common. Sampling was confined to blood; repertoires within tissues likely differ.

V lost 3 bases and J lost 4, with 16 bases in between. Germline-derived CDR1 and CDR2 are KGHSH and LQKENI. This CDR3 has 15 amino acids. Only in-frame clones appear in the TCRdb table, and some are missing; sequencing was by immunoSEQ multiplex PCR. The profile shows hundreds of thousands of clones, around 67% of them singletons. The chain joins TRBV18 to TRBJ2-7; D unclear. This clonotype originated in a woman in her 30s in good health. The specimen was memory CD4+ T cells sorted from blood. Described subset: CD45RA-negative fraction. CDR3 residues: CASSPIGSGPYEQYF. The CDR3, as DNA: TGTGCCAGCTCACCGATTGGATCCGGGCCTTACGAGCAGTACTTC. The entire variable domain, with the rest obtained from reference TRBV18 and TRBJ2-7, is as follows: NAGVMQNPRHLVRRRGQEARLRCSPMKGHSHVYWYRQLPEEGLKFMVYLQKENIIDESGMPKERFSAEFPKEGPSILRIQQVVRGDSAAYFCASSPIGSGPYEQYFGPGTRLTVT.